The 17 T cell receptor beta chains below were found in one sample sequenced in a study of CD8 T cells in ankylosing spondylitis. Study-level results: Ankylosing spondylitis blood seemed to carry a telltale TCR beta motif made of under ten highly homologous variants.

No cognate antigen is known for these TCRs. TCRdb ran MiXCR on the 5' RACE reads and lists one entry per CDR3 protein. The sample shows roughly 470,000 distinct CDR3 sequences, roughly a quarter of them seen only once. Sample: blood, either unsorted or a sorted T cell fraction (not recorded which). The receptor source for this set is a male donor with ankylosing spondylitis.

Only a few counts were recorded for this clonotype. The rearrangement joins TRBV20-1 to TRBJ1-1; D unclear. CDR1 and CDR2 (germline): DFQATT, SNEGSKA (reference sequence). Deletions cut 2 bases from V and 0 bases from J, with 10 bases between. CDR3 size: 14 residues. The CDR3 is CSARPDSMNTEAFF. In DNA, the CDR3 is TGCAGTGCTAGACCGGACTCTATGAACACTGAAGCTTTCTTT.

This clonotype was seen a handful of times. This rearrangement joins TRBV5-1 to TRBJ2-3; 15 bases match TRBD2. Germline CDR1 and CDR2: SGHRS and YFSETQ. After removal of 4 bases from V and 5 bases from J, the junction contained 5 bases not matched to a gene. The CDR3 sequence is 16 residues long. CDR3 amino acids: CASSPGLAGGEDTQYF. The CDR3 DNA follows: TGCGCCAGCAGCCCCGGACTAGCGGGAGGGGAAGATACGCAGTATTTT.

The DNA for the CDR3 is TGTGCCAGCAGCCAAGGAATCGGACTAGCGGGAGAGTACAATGAGCAGTTCTTC. Translated, it gives CASSQGIGLAGEYNEQFF. This chain joins TRBV3-1 and TRBJ2-1; TRBD2 matches 13 bases. V shed 1 base and J 4 bases; nucleotides not matched to a gene: 7. Germline CDR1 and CDR2: LGHDT and YNNKEL (reference sequence). The CDR3 is 18 residues long.

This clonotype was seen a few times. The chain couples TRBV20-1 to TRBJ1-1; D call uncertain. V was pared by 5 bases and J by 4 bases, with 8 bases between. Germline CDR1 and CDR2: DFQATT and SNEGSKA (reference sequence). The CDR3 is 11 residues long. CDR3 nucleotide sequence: TGCAGTGCTTGGTTGAGCACTGAAGCTTTCTTT. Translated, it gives CSAWLSTEAFF.

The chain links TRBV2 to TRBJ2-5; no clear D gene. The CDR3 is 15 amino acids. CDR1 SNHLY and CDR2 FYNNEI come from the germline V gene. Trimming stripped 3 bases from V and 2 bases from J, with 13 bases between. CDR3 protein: CASSESAYIQETQYF. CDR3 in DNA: TGTGCCAGCAGTGAGTCAGCCTATATTCAAGAGACCCAGTACTTC.

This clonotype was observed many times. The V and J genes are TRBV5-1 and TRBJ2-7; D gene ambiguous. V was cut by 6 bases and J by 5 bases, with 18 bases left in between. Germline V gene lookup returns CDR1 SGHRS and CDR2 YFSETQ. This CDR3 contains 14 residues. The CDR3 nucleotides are TGCGCCAGCAACAAGGCTGGGGTATCGGACGAGCAGTACTTC. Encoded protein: CASNKAGVSDEQYF.

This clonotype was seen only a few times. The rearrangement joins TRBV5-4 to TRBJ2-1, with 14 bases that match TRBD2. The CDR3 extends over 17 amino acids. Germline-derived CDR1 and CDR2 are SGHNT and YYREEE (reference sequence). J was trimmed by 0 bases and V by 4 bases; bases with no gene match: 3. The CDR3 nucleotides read TGTGCCAGCAGCATTGGACTAGCGGGAGGCTCCTACAATGAGCAGTTCTTC. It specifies CASSIGLAGGSYNEQFF.

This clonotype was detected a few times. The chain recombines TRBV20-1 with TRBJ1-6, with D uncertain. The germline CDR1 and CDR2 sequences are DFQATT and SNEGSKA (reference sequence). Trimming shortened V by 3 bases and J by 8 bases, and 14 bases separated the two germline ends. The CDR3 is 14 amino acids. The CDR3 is CSARGISADSPLHF. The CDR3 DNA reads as TGCAGTGCTAGGGGGATCTCGGCTGATTCACCCCTCCACTTT.

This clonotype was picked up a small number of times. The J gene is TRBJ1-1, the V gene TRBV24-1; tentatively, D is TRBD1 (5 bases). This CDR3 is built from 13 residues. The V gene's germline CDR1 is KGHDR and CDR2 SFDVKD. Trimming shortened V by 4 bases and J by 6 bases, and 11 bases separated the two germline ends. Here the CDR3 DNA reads TGTGCCACCAGTGAAGCAGGGTTCCCTGAAGCTTTCTTT. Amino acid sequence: CATSEAGFPEAFF.

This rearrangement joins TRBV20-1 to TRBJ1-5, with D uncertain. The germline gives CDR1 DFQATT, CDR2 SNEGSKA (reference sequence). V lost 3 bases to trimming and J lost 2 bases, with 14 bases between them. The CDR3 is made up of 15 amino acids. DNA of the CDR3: TGCAGTGCTAGGGTCCCTCGGTTTGGCAATCAGCCCCAGCATTTT. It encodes CSARVPRFGNQPQHF.

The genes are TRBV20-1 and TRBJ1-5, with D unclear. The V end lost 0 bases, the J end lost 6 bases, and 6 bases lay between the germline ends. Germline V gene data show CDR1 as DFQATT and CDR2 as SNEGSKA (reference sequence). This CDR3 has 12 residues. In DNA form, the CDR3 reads TGCAGTGCTAGAGACGCTACTCAGCCCCAGCATTTT. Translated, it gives CSARDATQPQHF.

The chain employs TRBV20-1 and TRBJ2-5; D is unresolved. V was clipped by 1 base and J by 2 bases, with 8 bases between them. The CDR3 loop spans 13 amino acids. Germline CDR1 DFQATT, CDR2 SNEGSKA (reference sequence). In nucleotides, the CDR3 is TGCAGTGCTAGAGGCCCAGTGCAAGAGACCCAGTACTTC. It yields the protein CSARGPVQETQYF.

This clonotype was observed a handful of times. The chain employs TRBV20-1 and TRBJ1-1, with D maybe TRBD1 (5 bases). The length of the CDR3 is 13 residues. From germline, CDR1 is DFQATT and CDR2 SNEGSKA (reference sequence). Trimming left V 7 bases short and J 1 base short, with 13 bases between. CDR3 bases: TGCAGTGTCTTACAGGACCCGAACACTGAAGCTTTCTTT. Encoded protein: CSVLQDPNTEAFF.

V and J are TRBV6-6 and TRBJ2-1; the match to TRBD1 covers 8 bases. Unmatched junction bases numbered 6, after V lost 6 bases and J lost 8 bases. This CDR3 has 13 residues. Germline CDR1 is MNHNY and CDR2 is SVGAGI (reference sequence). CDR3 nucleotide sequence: TGTGCCAGCAGAGACAGGGGCCACGATGAGCAGTTCTTC. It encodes CASRDRGHDEQFF.

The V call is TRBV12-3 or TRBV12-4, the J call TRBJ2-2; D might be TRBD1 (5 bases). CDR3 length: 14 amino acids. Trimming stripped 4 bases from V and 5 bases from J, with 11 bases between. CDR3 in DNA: TGTGCCAGCAGTTCCAATAGGGGAACCGGGGAGCTGTTTTTT. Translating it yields CASSSNRGTGELFF.

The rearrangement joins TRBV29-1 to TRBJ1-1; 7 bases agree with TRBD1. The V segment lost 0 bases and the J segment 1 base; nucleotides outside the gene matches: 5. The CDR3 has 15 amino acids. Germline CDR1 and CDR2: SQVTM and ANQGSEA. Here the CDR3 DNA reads TGCAGCGTTGAAGATTTGGCAGGGGGGAACACTGAAGCTTTCTTT. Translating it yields CSVEDLAGGNTEAFF.

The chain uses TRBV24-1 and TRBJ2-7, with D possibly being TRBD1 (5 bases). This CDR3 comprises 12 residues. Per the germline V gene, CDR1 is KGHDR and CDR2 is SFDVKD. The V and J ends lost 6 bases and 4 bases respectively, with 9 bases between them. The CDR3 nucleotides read TGTGCCACCAGTTCTTCAGGGTACGAGCAGTACTTC. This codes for CATSSSGYEQYF.